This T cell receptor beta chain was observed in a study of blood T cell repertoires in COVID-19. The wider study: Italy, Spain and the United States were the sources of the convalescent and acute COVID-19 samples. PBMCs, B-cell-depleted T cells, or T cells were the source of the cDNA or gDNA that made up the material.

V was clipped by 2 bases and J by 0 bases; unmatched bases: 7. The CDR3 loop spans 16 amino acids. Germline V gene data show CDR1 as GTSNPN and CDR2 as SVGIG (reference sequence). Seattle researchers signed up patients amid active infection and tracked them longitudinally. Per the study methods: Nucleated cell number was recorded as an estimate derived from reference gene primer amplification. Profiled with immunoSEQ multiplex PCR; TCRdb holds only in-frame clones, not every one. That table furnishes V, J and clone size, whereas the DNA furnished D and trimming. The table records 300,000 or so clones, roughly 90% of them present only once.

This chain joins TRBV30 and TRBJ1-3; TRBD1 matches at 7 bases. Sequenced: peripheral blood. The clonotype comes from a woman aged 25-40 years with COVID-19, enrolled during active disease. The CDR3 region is CAWSSGQVRSGNTIYF. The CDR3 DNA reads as TGTGCCTGGAGTAGCGGACAGGTTCGCTCTGGAAACACCATATATTTT.